This entry concerns a single T cell receptor beta chain. Its antigen is undetermined. RNA in amounts of roughly 0.45 to 1 ug was reverse transcribed with random hexamers. Across 54 Vbeta and 13 Jbeta, TCR beta CDR3 was amplified with immunoSEQ multiplex PCR. One entry per CDR3 protein results from TCRdb running MiXCR on the immunoSEQ multiplex PCR reads. The sample holds 150,000 to 200,000 distinct CDR3 sequences, roughly 95% seen once. These data come from a study of CD8 T cells in Susac syndrome. Study-wide points: Regarding the TCR sequencing and HLA analysis, the study admitted that a relatively small number of individuals were involved.

From germline, CDR1 is MDHEN and CDR2 SYDVKM. The CDR3 has 13 amino acids. Losses at the gene ends were 5 bases for V and 5 bases for J; bases not matched to a gene: 4. The clonotype originates from a human donor with Susac syndrome. What was sequenced was CD4+ T cells from PBMCs. V and J are TRBV28 and TRBJ1-1, with TRBD1 identical over 8 bases. DNA of the CDR3: TGTGCCAGCAGTCCAGGGGGCTGGACTGAAGCTTTCTTT. Amino acid sequence: CASSPGGWTEAFF.